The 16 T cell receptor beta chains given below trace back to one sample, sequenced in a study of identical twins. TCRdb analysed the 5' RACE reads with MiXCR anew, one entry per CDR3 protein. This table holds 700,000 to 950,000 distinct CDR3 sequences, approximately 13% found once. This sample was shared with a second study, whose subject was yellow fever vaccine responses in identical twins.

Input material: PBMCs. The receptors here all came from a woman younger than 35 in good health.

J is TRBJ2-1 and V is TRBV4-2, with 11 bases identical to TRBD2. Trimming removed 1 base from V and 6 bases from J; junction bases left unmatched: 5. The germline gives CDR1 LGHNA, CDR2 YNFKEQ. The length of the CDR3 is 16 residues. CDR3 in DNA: TGTGCCAGCAGCCAAGCCACCGGGACTAGCGGCAATGAGCAGTTCTTC. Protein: CASSQATGTSGNEQFF.

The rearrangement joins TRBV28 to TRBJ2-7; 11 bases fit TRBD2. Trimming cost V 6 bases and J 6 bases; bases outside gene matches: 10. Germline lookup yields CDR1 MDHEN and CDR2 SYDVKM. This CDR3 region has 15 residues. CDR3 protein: CASSVPGLAALEQYF. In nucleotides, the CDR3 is TGTGCCAGCAGCGTACCGGGACTAGCGGCCCTCGAGCAGTACTTC.

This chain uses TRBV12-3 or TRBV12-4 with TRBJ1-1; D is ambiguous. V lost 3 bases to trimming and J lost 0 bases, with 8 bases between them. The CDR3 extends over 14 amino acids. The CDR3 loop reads CASSFFTLNTEAFF. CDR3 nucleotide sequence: TGTGCCAGCAGTTTTTTTACCTTGAACACTGAAGCTTTCTTT.

The CDR3 loop reads CSARDKGQNYGYTF. The CDR3 DNA reads as TGCAGTGCTAGAGACAAGGGACAGAACTATGGCTACACCTTC. The chain joins TRBV20-1 to TRBJ1-2; 7 positions match TRBD1. Germline V gene lookup returns CDR1 DFQATT and CDR2 SNEGSKA (reference sequence). This CDR3 has 14 residues. The V gene end was trimmed by 0 bases and the J gene end by 2 bases; junction bases not matched to a gene: 3.

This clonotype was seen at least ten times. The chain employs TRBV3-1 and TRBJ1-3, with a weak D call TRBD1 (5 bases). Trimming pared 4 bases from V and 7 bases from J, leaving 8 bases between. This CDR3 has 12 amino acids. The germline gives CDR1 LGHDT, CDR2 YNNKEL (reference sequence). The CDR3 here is CASSRGGNTIYF. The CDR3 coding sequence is TGTGCCAGCAGCCGGGGCGGGAACACCATATATTTT.

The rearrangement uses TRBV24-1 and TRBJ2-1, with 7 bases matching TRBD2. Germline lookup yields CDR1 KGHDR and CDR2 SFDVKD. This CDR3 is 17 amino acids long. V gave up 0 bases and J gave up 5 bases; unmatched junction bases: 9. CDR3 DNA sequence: TGTGCCACCAGTGATTTGCCTATTTCGGGAGGCCACAATGAGCAGTTCTTC. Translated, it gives CATSDLPISGGHNEQFF.

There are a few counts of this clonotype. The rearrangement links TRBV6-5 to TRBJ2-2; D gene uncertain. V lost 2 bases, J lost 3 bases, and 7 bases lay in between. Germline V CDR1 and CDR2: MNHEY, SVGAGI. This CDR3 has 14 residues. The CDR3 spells CASSYNRYTGELFF. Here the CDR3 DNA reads TGTGCCAGCAGTTACAACAGATACACCGGGGAGCTGTTTTTT.

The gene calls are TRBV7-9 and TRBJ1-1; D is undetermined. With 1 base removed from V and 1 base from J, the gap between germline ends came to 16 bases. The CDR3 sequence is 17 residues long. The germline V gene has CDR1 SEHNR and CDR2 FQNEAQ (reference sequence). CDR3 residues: CASSLVMWVGRNTEAFF. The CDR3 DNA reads TGTGCCAGCAGCTTAGTCATGTGGGTAGGGAGGAACACTGAAGCTTTCTTT.

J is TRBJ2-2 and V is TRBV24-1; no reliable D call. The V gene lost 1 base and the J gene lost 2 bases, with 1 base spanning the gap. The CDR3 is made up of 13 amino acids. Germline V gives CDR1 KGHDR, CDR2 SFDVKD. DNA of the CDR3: TGTGCCACCAGTGATTTTAACACCGGGGAGCTGTTTTTT. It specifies CATSDFNTGELFF.

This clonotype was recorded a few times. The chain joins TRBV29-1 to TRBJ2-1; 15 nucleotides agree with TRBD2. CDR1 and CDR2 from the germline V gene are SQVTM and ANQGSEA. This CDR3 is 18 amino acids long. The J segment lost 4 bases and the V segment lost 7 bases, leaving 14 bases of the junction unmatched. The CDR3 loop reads CSGGRRTSGRVRYNEQFF. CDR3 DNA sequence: TGCAGCGGGGGCCGAAGGACTAGCGGGAGGGTCCGTTACAATGAGCAGTTCTTC.

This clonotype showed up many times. CDR3 residues: CSARDPRGGNTEAFF. CDR3 in DNA: TGCAGTGCTAGAGATCCCCGGGGAGGTAACACTGAAGCTTTCTTT. The chain is built from TRBV20-1 and TRBJ1-1; D is unresolved. There are 15 residues in the CDR3. V was shortened by 0 bases and J by 2 bases, with 13 bases between the two germline ends. Per the germline V gene, CDR1 is DFQATT and CDR2 is SNEGSKA (reference sequence).

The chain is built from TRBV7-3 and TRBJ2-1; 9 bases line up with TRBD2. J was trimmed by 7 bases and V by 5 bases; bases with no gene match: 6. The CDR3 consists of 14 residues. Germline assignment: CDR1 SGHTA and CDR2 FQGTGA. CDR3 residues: CASSLTSGENEQFF. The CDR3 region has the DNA TGTGCCAGCAGCCTGACTAGCGGAGAGAATGAGCAGTTCTTC.

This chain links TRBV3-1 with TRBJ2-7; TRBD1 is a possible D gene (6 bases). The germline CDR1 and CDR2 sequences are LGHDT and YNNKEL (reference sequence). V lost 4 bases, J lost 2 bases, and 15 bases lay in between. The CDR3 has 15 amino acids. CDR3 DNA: TGTGCCAGCAGCCGGTCGCAGGGGCATACCTACGAGCAGTACTTC. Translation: CASSRSQGHTYEQYF.

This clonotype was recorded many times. CDR3 in amino acids: CAIRDQSYEQYF. CDR3 bases: TGTGCCATCAGGGACCAATCCTACGAGCAGTACTTC. The chain combines TRBV10-3 with TRBJ2-7; the D is unclear. V lost 6 bases to trimming and J lost 1 base, with 7 bases between them. Germline assignment: CDR1 ENHRY and CDR2 SYGVKD. The CDR3 extends over 12 amino acids.

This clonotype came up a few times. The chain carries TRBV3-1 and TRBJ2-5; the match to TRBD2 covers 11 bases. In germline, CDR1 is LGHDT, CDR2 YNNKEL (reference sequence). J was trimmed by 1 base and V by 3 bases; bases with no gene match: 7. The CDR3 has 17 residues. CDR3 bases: TGTGCCAGCAGCCAGGGACTAGCGGTAGGATCCCAAGAGACCCAGTACTTC. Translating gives CASSQGLAVGSQETQYF.

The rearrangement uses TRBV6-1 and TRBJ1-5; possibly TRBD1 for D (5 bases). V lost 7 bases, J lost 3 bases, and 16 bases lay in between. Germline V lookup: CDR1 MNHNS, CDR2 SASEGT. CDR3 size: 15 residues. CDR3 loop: CASMGGGRINQPQHF. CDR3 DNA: TGTGCCAGCATGGGGGGTGGACGGATCAATCAGCCCCAGCATTTT.